This record looks at one TCR beta chain sequence and its context. This sample was included in a study of blood T cell repertoires in COVID-19. For the study at large: Samples taken during acute and convalescent COVID-19 were collected in the United States, Italy and Spain. T cells, B-cell-depleted T cells, or PBMCs supplied cDNA or gDNA.

Original handling: Using reference gene primer amplification, nucleated cell counts were estimated. Assay used: immunoSEQ multiplex PCR; TCRdb lists only in-frame clones, some missing. That table furnishes V, J and clone size, whereas the DNA furnished D and trimming. The sample gives 50,000 to 60,000 clones, roughly 87% of which show up once; roughly 3.6% is in the top ten. With V trimmed by 3 bases and J by 7 bases, 1 base remained unmatched. The CDR3 totals 14 residues. The germline V gene has CDR1 MDHEN and CDR2 SYDVKM. Seattle patients were enrolled while actively infected and followed longitudinally.

The source of this sequence is a man aged 35-49 years with COVID-19, enrolled during active disease. The chain combines TRBV28 with TRBJ1-6; 9 bases match TRBD1. Input material: peripheral blood. CDR3 region: CASSLDRGNSPLHF. For the CDR3, the DNA is TGTGCCAGCAGTTTGGACAGGGGAAATTCACCCCTCCACTTT. The complete variable domain, with remaining parts taken from reference TRBV28 and TRBJ1-6, reads DVKVTQSSRYLVKRTGEKVFLECVQDMDHENMFWYRQDPGLGLRLIYFSYDVKMKEKGDIPEGYSVSREKKERFSLILESASTNQTSMYLCASSLDRGNSPLHFGNGTRLTVT.